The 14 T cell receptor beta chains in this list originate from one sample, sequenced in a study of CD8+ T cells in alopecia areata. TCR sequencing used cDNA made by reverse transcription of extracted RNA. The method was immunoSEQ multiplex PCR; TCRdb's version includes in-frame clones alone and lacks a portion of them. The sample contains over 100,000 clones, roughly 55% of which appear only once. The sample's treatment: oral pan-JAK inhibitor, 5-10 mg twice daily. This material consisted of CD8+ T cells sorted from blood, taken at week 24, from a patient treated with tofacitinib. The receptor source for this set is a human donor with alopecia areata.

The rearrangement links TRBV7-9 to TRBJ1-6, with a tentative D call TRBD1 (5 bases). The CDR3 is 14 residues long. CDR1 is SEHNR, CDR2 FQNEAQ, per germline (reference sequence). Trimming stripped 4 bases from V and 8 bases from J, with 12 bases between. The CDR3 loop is CASSYLGGDSPLHF. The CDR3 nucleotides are TGTGCCAGCAGCTACCTCGGGGGGGATTCACCCCTCCACTTT.

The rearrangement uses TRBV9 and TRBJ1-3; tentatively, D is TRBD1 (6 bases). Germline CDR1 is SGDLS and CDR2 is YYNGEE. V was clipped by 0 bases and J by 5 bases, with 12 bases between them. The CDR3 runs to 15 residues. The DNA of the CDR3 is TGTGCCAGCAGCGTAGCTCCGGACAGCCGAAACACCATATATTTT. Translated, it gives CASSVAPDSRNTIYF. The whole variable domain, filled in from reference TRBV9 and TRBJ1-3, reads DSGVTQTPKHLITATGQRVTLRCSPRSGDLSVYWYQQSLDQGLQFLIQYYNGEERAKGNILERFSAQQFPDLHSELNLSSLELGDSALYFCASSVAPDSRNTIYFGEGSWLTVV.

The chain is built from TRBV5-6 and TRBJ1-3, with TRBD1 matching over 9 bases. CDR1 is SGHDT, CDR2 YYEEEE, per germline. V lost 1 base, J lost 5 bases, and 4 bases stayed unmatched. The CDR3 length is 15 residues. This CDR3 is CASSLYGTGRNTIYF. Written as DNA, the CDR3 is TGTGCCAGCAGCTTGTATGGGACAGGGAGAAACACCATATATTTT.

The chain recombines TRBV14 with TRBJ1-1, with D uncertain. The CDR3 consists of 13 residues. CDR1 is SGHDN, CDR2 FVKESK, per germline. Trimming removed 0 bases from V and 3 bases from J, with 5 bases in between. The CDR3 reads CASSQDSYTEAFF. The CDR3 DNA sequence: TGTGCCAGCAGCCAAGATTCGTACACTGAAGCTTTCTTT.

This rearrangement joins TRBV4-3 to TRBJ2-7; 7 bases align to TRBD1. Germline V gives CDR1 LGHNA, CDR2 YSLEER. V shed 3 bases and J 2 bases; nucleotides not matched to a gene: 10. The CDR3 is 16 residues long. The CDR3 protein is CASSQYSGTVAYEQYF. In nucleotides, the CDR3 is TGCGCCAGCAGCCAGTATTCCGGGACAGTGGCCTACGAGCAGTACTTC.

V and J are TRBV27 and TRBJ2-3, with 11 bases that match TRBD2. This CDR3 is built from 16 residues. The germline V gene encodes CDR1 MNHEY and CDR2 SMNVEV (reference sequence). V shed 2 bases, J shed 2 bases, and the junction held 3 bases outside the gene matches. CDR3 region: CASSLLAGGFTDTQYF. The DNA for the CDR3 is TGTGCCAGCAGTTTACTAGCGGGAGGTTTCACAGATACGCAGTATTTT.

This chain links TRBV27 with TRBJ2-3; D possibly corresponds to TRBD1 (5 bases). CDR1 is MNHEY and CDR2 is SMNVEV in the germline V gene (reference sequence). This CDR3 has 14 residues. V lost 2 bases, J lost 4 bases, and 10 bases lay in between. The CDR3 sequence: CASSLGALADTQYF. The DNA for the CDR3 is TGTGCCAGCAGTTTAGGGGCCCTGGCAGATACGCAGTATTTT.

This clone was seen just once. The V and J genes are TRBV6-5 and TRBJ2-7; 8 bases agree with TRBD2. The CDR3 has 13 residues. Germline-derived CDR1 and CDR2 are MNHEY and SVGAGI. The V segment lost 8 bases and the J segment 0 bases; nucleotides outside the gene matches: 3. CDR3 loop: CASRGGSSYEQYF. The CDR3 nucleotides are TGTGCCAGCCGCGGGGGGAGCTCCTACGAGCAGTACTTC.

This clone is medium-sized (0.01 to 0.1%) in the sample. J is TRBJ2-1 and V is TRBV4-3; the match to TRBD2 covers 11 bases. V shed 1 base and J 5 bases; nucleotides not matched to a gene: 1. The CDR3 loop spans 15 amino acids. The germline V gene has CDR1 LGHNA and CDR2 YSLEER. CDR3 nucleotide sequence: TGCGCCAGCAGCCAAGGACTAGCGGGGAACAATGAGCAGTTCTTC. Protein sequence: CASSQGLAGNNEQFF.

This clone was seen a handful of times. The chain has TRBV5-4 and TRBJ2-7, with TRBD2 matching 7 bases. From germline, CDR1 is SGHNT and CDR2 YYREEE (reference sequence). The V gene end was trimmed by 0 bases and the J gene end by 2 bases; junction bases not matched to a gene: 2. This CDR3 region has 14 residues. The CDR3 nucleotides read TGTGCCAGCAGCTTGGGGGGAGGGACCTACGAGCAGTACTTC. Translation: CASSLGGGTYEQYF.

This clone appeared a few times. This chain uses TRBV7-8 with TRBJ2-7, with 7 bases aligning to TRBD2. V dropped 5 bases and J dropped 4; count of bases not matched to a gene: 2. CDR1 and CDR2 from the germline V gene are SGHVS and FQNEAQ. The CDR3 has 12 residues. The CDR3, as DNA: TGTGCCAGCAGCAAGGGAGGGTACGAGCAGTACTTC. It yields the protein CASSKGGYEQYF.

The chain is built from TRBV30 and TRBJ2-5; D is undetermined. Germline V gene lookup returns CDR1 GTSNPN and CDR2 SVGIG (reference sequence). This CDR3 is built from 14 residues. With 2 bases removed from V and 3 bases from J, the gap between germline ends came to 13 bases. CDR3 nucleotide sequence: TGTGCCTGGAGTACCTACAGCAGCAAAGAGACCCAGTACTTC. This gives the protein CAWSTYSSKETQYF.

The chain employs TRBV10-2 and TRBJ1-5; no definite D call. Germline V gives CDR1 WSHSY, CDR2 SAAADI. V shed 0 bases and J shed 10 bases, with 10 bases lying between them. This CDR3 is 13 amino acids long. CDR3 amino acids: CASSESIEVPQHF. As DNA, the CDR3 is TGCGCCAGCAGTGAGTCGATTGAGGTACCCCAGCATTTT.

The CDR3 region is CATSLRNRDYPYEQYF. CDR3 in DNA: TGTGCCACCAGCTTGCGGAACAGGGATTACCCCTACGAGCAGTACTTC. The chain employs TRBV15 and TRBJ2-7; D is possibly TRBD1 (6 bases). Germline V gene lookup returns CDR1 LNHNV and CDR2 YYDKDF (reference sequence). This CDR3 comprises 16 residues. Trimming took 5 bases from V and 2 from J, leaving 19 bases between them.